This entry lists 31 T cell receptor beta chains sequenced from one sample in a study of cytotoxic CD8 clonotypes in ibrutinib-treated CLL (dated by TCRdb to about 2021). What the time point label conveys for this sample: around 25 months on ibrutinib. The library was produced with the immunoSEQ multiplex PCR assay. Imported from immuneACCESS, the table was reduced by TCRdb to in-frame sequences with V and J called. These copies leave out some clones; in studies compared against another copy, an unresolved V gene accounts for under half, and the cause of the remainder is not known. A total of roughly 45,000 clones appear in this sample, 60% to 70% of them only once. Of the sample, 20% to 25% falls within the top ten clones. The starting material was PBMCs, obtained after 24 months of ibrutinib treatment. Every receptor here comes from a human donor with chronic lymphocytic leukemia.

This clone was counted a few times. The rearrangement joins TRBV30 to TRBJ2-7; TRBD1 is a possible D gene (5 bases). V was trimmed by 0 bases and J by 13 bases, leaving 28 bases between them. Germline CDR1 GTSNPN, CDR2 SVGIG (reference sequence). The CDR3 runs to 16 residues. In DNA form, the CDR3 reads TGTGCCTGGAGTGTAAATAGGGGTAAGCAGGGTCTACCCCCTTACTTC. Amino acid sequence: CAWSVNRGKQGLPPYF. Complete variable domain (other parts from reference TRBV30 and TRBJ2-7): SQTIHQWPATLVQPVGSPLSLECTVEGTSNPNLYWYRQAAGRGLQLLFYSVGIGQISSEVPQNLSASRPQDRQFILSSKKLLLSDSGFYLCAWSVNRGKQGLPPYFGPGTRLTVT.

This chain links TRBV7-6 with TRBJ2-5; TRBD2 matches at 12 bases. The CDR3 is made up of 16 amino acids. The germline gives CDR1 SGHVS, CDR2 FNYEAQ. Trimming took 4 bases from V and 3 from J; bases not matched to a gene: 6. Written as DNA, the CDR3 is TGTGCCAGCAGCTATGGGGCTAGCGGGGGGGAAGAGACCCAGTACTTC. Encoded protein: CASSYGASGGEETQYF.

CDR3 loop: CASSSGQGRNSNQPQHF. CDR3 bases: TGTGCCAGCAGCTCCGGACAGGGCCGAAATAGCAATCAGCCCCAGCATTTT. V usage is TRBV7-8 and J usage is TRBJ1-5; TRBD1 agrees at 8 bases. In germline, CDR1 is SGHVS, CDR2 FQNEAQ. The V segment lost 4 bases and the J segment 0 bases; nucleotides outside the gene matches: 8. This CDR3 spans 17 amino acids.

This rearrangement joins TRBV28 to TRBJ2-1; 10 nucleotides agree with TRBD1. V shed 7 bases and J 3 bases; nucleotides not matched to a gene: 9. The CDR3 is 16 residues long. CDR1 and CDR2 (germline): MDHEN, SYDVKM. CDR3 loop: CASTGTGAPDYNEQFF. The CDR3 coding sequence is TGTGCCAGCACCGGGACAGGGGCCCCTGACTACAATGAGCAGTTCTTC.

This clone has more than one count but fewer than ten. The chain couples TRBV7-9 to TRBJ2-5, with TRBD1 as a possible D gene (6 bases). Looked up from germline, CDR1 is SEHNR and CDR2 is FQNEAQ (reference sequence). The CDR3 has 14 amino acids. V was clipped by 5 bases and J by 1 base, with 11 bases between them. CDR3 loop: CASSPGQIQETQYF. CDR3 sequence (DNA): TGTGCCAGCAGCCCAGGACAGATCCAAGAGACCCAGTACTTC.

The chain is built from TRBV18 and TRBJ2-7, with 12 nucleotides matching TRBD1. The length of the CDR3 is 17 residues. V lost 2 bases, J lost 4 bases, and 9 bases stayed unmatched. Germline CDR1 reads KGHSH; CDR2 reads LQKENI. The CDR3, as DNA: TGTGCCAGCTCACCATTGATACCGGGACAGGGGGCGTACGAGCAGTACTTC. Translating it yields CASSPLIPGQGAYEQYF.

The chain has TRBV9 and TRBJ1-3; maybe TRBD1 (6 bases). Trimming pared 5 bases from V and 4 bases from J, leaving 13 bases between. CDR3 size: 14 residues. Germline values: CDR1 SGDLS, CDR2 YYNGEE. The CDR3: CASRPRGSGNTIYF. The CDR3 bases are TGTGCCAGCAGACCCAGGGGATCCGGAAACACCATATATTTT.

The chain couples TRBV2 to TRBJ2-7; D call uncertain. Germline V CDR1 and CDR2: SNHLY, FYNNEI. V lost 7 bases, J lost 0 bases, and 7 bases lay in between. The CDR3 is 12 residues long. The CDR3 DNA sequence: TGTGCCAGCACGGTGGCCTCCTACGAGCAGTACTTC. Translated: CASTVASYEQYF.

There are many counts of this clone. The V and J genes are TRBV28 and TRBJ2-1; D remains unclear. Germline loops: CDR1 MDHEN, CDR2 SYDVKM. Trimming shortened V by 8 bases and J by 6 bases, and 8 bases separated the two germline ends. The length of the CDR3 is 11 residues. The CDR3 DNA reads TGTGCCAGCCGAATCGCCAATGAGCAGTTCTTC. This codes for CASRIANEQFF.

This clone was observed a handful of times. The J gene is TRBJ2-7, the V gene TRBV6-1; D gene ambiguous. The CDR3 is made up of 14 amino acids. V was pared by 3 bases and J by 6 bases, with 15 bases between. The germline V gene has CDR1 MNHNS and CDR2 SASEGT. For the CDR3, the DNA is TGTGCCAGCAGTGAGCGGCCACTGACCGGCGAGCAGTACTTC. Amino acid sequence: CASSERPLTGEQYF.

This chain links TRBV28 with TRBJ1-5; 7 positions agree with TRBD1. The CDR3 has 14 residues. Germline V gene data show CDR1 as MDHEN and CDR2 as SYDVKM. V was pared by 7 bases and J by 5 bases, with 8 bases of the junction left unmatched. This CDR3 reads CASNPTGLHQPQHF. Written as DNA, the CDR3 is TGTGCCAGCAATCCGACAGGGCTCCATCAGCCCCAGCATTTT. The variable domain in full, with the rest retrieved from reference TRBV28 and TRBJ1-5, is DVKVTQSSRYLVKRTGEKVFLECVQDMDHENMFWYRQDPGLGLRLIYFSYDVKMKEKGDIPEGYSVSREKKERFSLILESASTNQTSMYLCASNPTGLHQPQHFGDGTRLSIL.

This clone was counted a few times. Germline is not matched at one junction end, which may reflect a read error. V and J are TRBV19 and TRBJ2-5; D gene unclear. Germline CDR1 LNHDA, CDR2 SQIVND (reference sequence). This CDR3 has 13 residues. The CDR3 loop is CASRQQSQEAQYF. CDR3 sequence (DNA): TGTGCCAGTAGGCAACAGTCCCAAGAGGCCCAGTACTTC.

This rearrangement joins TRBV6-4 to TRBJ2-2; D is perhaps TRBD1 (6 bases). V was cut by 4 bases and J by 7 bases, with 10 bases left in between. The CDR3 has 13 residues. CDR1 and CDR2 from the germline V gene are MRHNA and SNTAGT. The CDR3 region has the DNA TGTGCCAGCAGTGTTACAGGGAACGGGGAGCTGTTTTTT. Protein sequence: CASSVTGNGELFF.

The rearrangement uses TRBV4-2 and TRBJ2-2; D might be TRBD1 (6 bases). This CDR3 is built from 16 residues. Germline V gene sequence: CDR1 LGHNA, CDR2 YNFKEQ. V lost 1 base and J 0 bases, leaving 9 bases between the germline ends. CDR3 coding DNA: TGTGCCAGCAGCCAAGGATCAGGGGCGAACACCGGGGAGCTGTTTTTT. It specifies CASSQGSGANTGELFF.

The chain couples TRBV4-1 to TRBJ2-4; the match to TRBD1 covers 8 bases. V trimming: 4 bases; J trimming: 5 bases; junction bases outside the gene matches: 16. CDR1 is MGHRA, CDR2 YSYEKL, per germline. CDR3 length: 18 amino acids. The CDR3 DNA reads TGCGCCAGCAGCCTACGGCAGACAGGACAGGGTTGGGAAAACATTCAGTACTTC. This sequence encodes CASSLRQTGQGWENIQYF.

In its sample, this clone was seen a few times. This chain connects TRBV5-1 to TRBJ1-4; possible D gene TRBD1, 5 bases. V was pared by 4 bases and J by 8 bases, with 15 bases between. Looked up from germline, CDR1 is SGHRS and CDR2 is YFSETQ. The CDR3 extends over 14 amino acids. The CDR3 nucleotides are TGCGCCAGCAGCGACTTTGGTCAGGGAGAAAAACTGTTTTTT. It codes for CASSDFGQGEKLFF.

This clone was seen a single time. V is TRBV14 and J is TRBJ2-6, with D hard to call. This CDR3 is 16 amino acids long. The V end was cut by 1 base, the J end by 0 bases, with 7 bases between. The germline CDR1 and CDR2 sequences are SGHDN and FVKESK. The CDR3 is CASSQGPFSGANVLTF. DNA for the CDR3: TGTGCCAGCAGCCAAGGACCCTTCTCTGGGGCCAACGTCCTGACTTTC.

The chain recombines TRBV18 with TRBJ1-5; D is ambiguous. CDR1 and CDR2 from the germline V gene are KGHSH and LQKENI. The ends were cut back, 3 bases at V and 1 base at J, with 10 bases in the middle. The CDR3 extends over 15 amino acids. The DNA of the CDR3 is TGTGCCAGCTCACCGGTCCGGGGAAGCAATCAGCCCCAGCATTTT. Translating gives CASSPVRGSNQPQHF.

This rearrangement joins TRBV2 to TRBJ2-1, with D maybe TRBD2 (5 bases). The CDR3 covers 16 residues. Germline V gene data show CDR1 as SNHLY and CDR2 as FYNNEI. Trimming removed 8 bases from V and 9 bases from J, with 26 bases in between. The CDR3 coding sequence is TGTGCCAGCTGTAAGCTGGTTGGGCTAGCTGTGGGTGAGCAGTTCTTC. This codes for CASCKLVGLAVGEQFF.

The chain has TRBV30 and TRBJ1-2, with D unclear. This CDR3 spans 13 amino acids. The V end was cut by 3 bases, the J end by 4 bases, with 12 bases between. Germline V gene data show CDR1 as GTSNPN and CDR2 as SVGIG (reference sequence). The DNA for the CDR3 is TGTGCCTGGAGCTTCGGAGGGTTCTATGGCTACACCTTC. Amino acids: CAWSFGGFYGYTF.

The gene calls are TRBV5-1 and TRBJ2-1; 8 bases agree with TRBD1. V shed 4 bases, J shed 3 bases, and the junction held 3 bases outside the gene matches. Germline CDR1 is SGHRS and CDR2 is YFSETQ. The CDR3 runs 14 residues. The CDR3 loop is CASSQGQVYNEQFF. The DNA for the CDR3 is TGCGCCAGCAGCCAGGGACAGGTCTACAATGAGCAGTTCTTC.

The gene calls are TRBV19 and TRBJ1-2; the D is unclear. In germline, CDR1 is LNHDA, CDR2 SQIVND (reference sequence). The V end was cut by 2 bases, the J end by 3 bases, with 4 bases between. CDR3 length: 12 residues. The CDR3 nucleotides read TGTGCCAGTAGTATACAGTACTATGGCTACACCTTC. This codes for CASSIQYYGYTF.

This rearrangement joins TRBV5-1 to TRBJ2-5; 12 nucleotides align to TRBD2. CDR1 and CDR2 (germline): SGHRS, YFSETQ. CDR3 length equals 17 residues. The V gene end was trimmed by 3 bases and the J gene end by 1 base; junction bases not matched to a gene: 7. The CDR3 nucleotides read TGCGCCAGCAGCTGGGGCTCTAGCGGGGGGGCCCAAGAGACCCAGTACTTC. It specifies CASSWGSSGGAQETQYF. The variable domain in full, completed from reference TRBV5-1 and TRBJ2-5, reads KAGVTQTPRYLIKTRGQQVTLSCSPISGHRSVSWYQQTPGQGLQFLFEYFSETQRNKGNFPGRFSGRQFSNSRSEMNVSTLELGDSALYLCASSWGSSGGAQETQYFGPGTRLLVL.

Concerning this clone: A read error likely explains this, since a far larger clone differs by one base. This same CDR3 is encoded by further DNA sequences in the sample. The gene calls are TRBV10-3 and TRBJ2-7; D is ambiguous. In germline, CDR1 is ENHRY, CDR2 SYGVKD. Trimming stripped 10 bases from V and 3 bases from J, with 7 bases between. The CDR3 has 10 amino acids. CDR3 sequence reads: CASRHYEQYF. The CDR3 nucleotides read TGTGCCAGCAGACACTACGAGCAGTACTTC.

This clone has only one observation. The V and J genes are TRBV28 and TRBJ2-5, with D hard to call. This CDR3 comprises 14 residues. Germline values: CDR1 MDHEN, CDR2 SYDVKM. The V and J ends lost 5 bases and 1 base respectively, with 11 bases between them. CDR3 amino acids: CASSIRVAQETQYF. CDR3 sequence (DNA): TGTGCCAGCAGTATTCGGGTCGCCCAAGAGACCCAGTACTTC.

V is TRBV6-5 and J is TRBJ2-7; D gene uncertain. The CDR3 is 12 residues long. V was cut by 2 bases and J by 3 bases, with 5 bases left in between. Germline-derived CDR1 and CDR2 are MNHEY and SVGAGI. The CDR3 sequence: CASSYRDYEQYF. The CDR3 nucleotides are TGTGCCAGCAGTTACAGGGACTACGAGCAGTACTTC.

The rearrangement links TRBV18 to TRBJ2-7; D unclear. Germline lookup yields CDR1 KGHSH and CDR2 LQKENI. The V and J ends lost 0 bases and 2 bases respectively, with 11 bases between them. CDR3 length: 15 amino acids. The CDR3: CASSPPWDSPYEQYF. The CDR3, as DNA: TGTGCCAGCTCACCACCGTGGGATAGCCCCTACGAGCAGTACTTC.

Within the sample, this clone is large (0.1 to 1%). CDR3 protein: CASSSGTEKLFF. DNA of the CDR3: TGTGCCAGCAGCTCGGGGACTGAAAAACTGTTTTTT. The chain uses TRBV5-5 and TRBJ1-4; D perhaps matches TRBD1 (5 bases). The germline gives CDR1 SGHKS, CDR2 YYEKEE (reference sequence). The V and J ends lost 3 bases and 7 bases respectively, with 7 bases between them. The CDR3 spans 12 residues.

The CDR3 here is CASRPRTSGSATGELFF. The CDR3 DNA follows: TGTGCCAGCAGACCCCGGACTAGCGGGAGCGCCACCGGGGAGCTGTTTTTT. The chain links TRBV2 to TRBJ2-2; TRBD2 aligns across 13 bases. The germline CDR1 and CDR2 sequences are SNHLY and FYNNEI. The CDR3 contains 17 residues. Germline trimming cut 6 bases from V and 4 bases from J; bases unmatched to any gene: 8.

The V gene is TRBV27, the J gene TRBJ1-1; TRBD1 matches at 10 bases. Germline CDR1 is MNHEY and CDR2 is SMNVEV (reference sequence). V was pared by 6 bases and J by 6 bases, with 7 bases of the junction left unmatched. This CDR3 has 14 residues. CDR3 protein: CASRRQGAGAEAFF. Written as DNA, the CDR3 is TGTGCCAGCAGGAGACAGGGGGCTGGGGCTGAAGCTTTCTTT.

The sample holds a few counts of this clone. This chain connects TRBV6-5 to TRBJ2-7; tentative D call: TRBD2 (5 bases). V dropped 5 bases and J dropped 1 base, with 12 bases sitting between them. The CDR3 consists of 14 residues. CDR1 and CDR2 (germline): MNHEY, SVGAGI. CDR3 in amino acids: CASSGLFKSYEQYF. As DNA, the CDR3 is TGTGCCAGCAGTGGACTTTTCAAGTCCTACGAGCAGTACTTC.